This T cell receptor beta chain originates from a study of a mutant IDH1 vaccine in newly diagnosed glioma. Time point in this sample: week 35, safety follow-up. Every single dose of the vaccine, 300 ug of mutant IDH1 20-mer peptide, came with topical imiquimod. Patients came in for eight vaccinations, in weeks 1, 3, 5, 7, 11, 15, 19 and 23. Note on this clone: No antigen is known for it.

Repertoires were generated with immunoSEQ multiplex PCR, while TCRdb's copy carries only in-frame clones and drops some. The sample consists of approximately 44,000 clones, around 78% of them appearing once. This CDR3 spans 16 amino acids. CDR1 and CDR2 (germline): MNHEY, SVGAGI. Trimming cost V 2 bases and J 6 bases, with 16 bases left between them. The input for sequencing was PBMCs, taken from a glioma patient whose treatment included an IDH1 peptide vaccine. The TCR originated in a middle-aged man with glioma. The V call is TRBV6-5, the J call TRBJ1-4; perhaps TRBD1 as D (6 bases). CDR3 in DNA: TGTGCCAGCAGTTACGGGGAAGGGGGGAGGGATGAAAAACTGTTTTTT. Translated: CASSYGEGGRDEKLFF.